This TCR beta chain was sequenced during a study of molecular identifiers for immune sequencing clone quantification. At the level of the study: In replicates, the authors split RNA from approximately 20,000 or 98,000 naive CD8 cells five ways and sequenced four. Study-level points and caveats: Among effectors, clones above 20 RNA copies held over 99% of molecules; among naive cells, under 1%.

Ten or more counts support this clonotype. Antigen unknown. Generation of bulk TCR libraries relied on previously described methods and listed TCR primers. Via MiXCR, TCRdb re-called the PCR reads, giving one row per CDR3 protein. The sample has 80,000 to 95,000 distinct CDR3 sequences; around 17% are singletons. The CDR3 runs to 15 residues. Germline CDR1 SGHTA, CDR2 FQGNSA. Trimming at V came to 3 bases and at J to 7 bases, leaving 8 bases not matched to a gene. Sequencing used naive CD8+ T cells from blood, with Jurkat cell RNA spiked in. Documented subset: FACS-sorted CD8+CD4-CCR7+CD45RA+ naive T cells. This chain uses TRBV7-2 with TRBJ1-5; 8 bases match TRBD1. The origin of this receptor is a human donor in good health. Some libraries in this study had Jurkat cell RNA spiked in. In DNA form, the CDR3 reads TGTGCCAGCAGCTTGGCAGGGGGCGTGGGACAGCCCCAGCATTTT. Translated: CASSLAGGVGQPQHF.